The 19 T cell receptor beta chains in this list originate from one sample, sequenced in a study of T-cell reconstitution after alpha-beta-depleted transplantation in children. Using unique molecular identifiers, the investigators prepared the TCRbeta library. TCRdb re-derived calls from the PCR reads in MiXCR, one entry per CDR3 protein. The data show about 260,000 distinct CDR3 sequences, with roughly 10% seen just once and about 20% held by the top ten. The material sequenced was peripheral blood, taken 180 days after TCRalphabeta/CD19-depleted stem cell transplant. The receptors were gathered from a male patient aged 2 to 9 who had a stem cell transplant for chronic granulomatous disease, so the T cells may come from the graft donor.

Many counts were recorded for this clonotype. The chain has TRBV7-6 and TRBJ2-7; the match to TRBD1 covers 9 bases. Trimming removed 3 bases from V and 7 bases from J; junction bases left unmatched: 4. Germline V gene sequence: CDR1 SGHVS, CDR2 FNYEAQ. The CDR3 totals 13 residues. The chain's CDR3 is CASSLGQGKEQYF. In DNA, the CDR3 is TGTGCCAGCAGCTTGGGACAGGGTAAAGAGCAGTACTTC.

This clonotype was counted many times. The J gene is TRBJ2-7, the V gene TRBV7-2, with D unresolved. Germline V gene data show CDR1 as SGHTA and CDR2 as FQGNSA. V lost 0 bases and J lost 3, with 6 bases in between. The CDR3 is 13 amino acids. CDR3 sequence reads: CASSLAPGYEQYF. The CDR3 DNA sequence: TGTGCCAGCAGCTTAGCGCCGGGCTACGAGCAGTACTTC.

The rearrangement uses TRBV5-4 and TRBJ2-3, with TRBD2 identical over 9 bases. The CDR3 is 18 amino acids. The J segment lost 2 bases and the V segment lost 0 bases, leaving 10 bases of the junction unmatched. CDR1 and CDR2 (germline): SGHNT, YYREEE (reference sequence). CDR3: CASSLEVSGGPLTDTQYF. In DNA form, the CDR3 reads TGTGCCAGCAGCTTGGAGGTTAGCGGGGGCCCACTCACAGATACGCAGTATTTT.

The sample holds many counts of this clonotype. The chain recombines TRBV6-1 with TRBJ2-3, with 9 positions matching TRBD2. Trimming at V came to 0 bases and at J to 2 bases, leaving 3 bases not matched to a gene. The CDR3 is made up of 16 amino acids. Germline V gene data show CDR1 as MNHNS and CDR2 as SASEGT. The CDR3 coding sequence is TGTGCCAGCAGTGAAGCGGCGGGAGGGCCCACAGATACGCAGTATTTT. The encoded protein is CASSEAAGGPTDTQYF.

Ten or more counts support this clonotype. The chain has TRBV15 and TRBJ2-5, with 9 bases that match TRBD2. The CDR3 extends over 16 amino acids. The V gene's germline CDR1 is LNHNV and CDR2 YYDKDF (reference sequence). J gave up 4 bases and V 1 base, and 7 bases lay outside the gene matches. In DNA form, the CDR3 reads TGTGCCACCAGCAGAGTAGGGCGGGAGGGAAGAGAGACCCAGTACTTC. Protein sequence: CATSRVGREGRETQYF.

This clonotype was counted ten times or more. This sequence joins TRBV12-3 or TRBV12-4 and TRBJ2-3; TRBD2 is a possible D gene (5 bases). The germline V and J ends were trimmed by 6 bases and 0 bases, with 16 bases remaining between them. This CDR3 has 16 residues. The CDR3 DNA reads as TGTGCCAGCAGACAGCTAGCCTTCGAAAGCACAGATACGCAGTATTTT. Its translation: CASRQLAFESTDTQYF.

This clonotype was seen just once. Given a much more abundant clone one base away, this may be a read error. The gene calls are TRBV15 and TRBJ2-3, with a weak D call TRBD1 (6 bases). The J call may be mistaken, given a closer DNA end match to TRBJ1-5. The CDR3 has 17 residues. Germline V gives CDR1 LNHNV, CDR2 YYDKDF (reference sequence). Here the CDR3 reads CATSRDGVRGSTDTQHF. DNA of the CDR3: TGTGCCACCAGCAGAGATGGGGTAAGGGGGAGCACAGATACGCAGCATTTT.

The rearrangement uses TRBV3-1 and TRBJ1-1, with 8 positions matching TRBD1. Trimming took 8 bases from V and 3 from J; bases not matched to a gene: 20. The CDR3 runs to 18 residues. CDR1 and CDR2 from the germline V gene are LGHDT and YNNKEL (reference sequence). The CDR3 sequence: CASCPRQGWTGLYTEAFF. Written as DNA, the CDR3 is TGTGCCAGCTGCCCCCGACAGGGGTGGACGGGATTGTACACTGAAGCTTTCTTT.

V usage is TRBV28 and J usage is TRBJ2-5; 11 nucleotides agree with TRBD1. Looked up from germline, CDR1 is MDHEN and CDR2 is SYDVKM. The CDR3 is made up of 17 amino acids. V dropped 6 bases and J dropped 0; count of bases not matched to a gene: 9. As DNA, the CDR3 is TGTGCCAGCAGACGACTTAGGGACAGGGGGTACCAAGAGACCCAGTACTTC. Translated: CASRRLRDRGYQETQYF.

This clonotype appeared many times. The gene calls are TRBV12-3 or TRBV12-4 and TRBJ1-3; no clear D. The V and J ends lost 7 bases and 5 bases respectively, with 12 bases between them. This CDR3 has 13 residues. CDR3 in amino acids: CASTTGRRNTIYF. CDR3 nucleotide sequence: TGTGCCAGCACGACCGGCAGGCGAAACACCATATATTTT.

This clonotype was seen repeatedly, ten times or more. The chain joins TRBV13 to TRBJ2-1; 11 bases match TRBD2. CDR1 is PRHDT and CDR2 is FYEKMQ in the germline V gene (reference sequence). Trimming at V came to 2 bases and at J to 0 bases, leaving 3 bases not matched to a gene. The CDR3 runs to 17 residues. The chain's CDR3 is CASSLTSGGTSYNEQFF. Here the CDR3 DNA reads TGTGCCAGCAGCTTAACTAGCGGGGGCACCTCCTACAATGAGCAGTTCTTC. Based on the CDR3 plus reference TRBV13 and TRBJ2-1, the full variable domain is AAGVIQSPRHLIKEKRETATLKCYPIPRHDTVYWYQQGPGQDPQFLISFYEKMQSDKGSIPDRFSAQQFSDYHSELNMSSLELGDSALYFCASSLTSGGTSYNEQFFGPGTRLTVL.

This clonotype was recorded many times. This rearrangement joins TRBV12-3 or TRBV12-4 to TRBJ1-5; D remains ambiguous. V gave up 6 bases and J gave up 4 bases, with 16 bases separating them. The CDR3 loop spans 15 amino acids. CDR3 in amino acids: CASSYSVASNQPQHF. CDR3 in DNA: TGTGCCAGCAGCTACTCCGTGGCTTCTAATCAGCCCCAGCATTTT.

This clonotype has ten or more counts. The chain combines TRBV28 with TRBJ2-7, with 12 positions matching TRBD2. This CDR3 is 16 amino acids long. Germline V gives CDR1 MDHEN, CDR2 SYDVKM. Losses at the gene ends were 1 base for V and 2 bases for J; bases not matched to a gene: 3. The CDR3: CASSLSGLAGPYEQYF. CDR3 DNA: TGTGCCAGCAGTTTATCCGGACTAGCGGGACCCTACGAGCAGTACTTC.

This clonotype was picked up many times. The chain joins TRBV7-6 to TRBJ1-6, with D unclear. The CDR3 spans 14 residues. Trimming removed 5 bases at V and 7 bases at J, with 12 bases between. CDR1 is SGHVS and CDR2 is FNYEAQ in the germline V gene. The CDR3 DNA is TGTGCCAGCAGCCTGGACGGGAGGAATTCACCCCTCCACTTT. Encoded protein: CASSLDGRNSPLHF.

With regard to this clonotype: This may stem from a read error, because a much larger clone lies one nucleotide away. The CDR3 loop is CASTYLLGNYGYTF. CDR3 coding DNA: TGTGCCAGCACCTATCTACTAGGAAACTATGGCTACACCTTC. The rearrangement joins TRBV6-2 or TRBV6-3 to TRBJ1-2; D unresolved. The V end lost 7 bases, the J end lost 2 bases, and 14 bases lay between the germline ends. This CDR3 spans 14 amino acids. The germline gives CDR1 MNHEY, CDR2 SVGEGT.

This clonotype was counted ten times or more. The genes are TRBV24-1 and TRBJ2-7; D might be TRBD1 (6 bases). The CDR3 is made up of 12 amino acids. Germline CDR1 reads KGHDR; CDR2 reads SFDVKD. With 6 bases removed from V and 3 bases from J, the gap between germline ends came to 8 bases. The CDR3 sequence is CATSSGDYEQYF. The DNA of the CDR3 is TGTGCCACCAGTTCAGGGGACTACGAGCAGTACTTC.

The rearrangement uses TRBV25-1 and TRBJ2-3, with D possibly being TRBD1 (6 bases). With 1 base removed from V and 6 bases from J, the gap between germline ends came to 17 bases. The CDR3 runs to 16 residues. Germline V CDR1 and CDR2: MGHDK, SYGVNS. CDR3: CASSESVLPGADTQYF. The CDR3 DNA reads as TGTGCCAGCAGTGAATCAGTTTTGCCAGGGGCGGATACGCAGTATTTT.

This clonotype was detected ten times or more. The chain has TRBV7-2 and TRBJ2-7; TRBD1 agrees at 8 bases. The trim removed 3 bases at V and 5 bases at J, leaving 3 bases unmatched. This CDR3 is built from 13 residues. Germline V CDR1 and CDR2: SGHTA, FQGNSA. The chain's CDR3 is CASSFDRGHEQYF. CDR3 coding DNA: TGTGCCAGCAGCTTCGACAGGGGCCACGAGCAGTACTTC.

This clonotype was picked up many times. This chain connects TRBV12-3 or TRBV12-4 to TRBJ2-7; TRBD2 is a possible D gene (5 bases). The ends were cut back, 8 bases at V and 2 bases at J, with 16 bases in the middle. CDR3 size: 14 residues. The CDR3 DNA reads as TGTGCCAGCCGGGGTCCCTTAGCTACCTACGAGCAGTACTTC. Residues: CASRGPLATYEQYF.